One sample yielded the 25 T cell receptor beta chains listed below, sequenced in a study of blood T cell repertoires in COVID-19. Libraries were prepared by immunoSEQ multiplex PCR; TCRdb keeps only in-frame clonotypes and omits some of them. The sample carries about 310,000 clones, more than 75% recorded once. Source material: peripheral blood. Receptors were obtained from a woman aged 50 to 60 who had recovered from COVID-19.

The chain is built from TRBV13 and TRBJ2-5, with 9 bases matching TRBD2. Germline values: CDR1 PRHDT, CDR2 FYEKMQ (reference sequence). The V segment lost 0 bases and the J segment 3 bases; nucleotides outside the gene matches: 11. CDR3 length: 18 residues. Here the CDR3 DNA reads TGTGCCAGCAGCTTAGGCACTTCCCTAGCGGGGCCTGAAGAGACCCAGTACTTC. Translating gives CASSLGTSLAGPEETQYF.

This clone was picked up one time. The J gene is TRBJ2-7, the V gene TRBV11-3, with a weak D call TRBD2 (5 bases). The length of the CDR3 is 13 residues. Looked up from germline, CDR1 is SGHNT and CDR2 is YENEEA. Trimming cost V 3 bases and J 1 base, with 7 bases left between them. The CDR3 DNA reads as TGTGCCAGCAGCTTCGGGGATTCCTACGAGCAGTACTTC. Amino acid sequence: CASSFGDSYEQYF. The whole variable domain, filled in from reference TRBV11-3 and TRBJ2-7, reads EAGVVQSPRYKIIEKKQPVAFWCNPISGHNTLYWYLQNLGQGPELLIRYENEEAVDDSQLPKDRFSAERLKGVDSTLKIQPAELGDSAVYLCASSFGDSYEQYFGPGTRLTVT.

The rearrangement uses TRBV15 and TRBJ2-1; the D gene is possibly TRBD2 (6 bases). The CDR3 consists of 16 residues. The germline V gene has CDR1 LNHNV and CDR2 YYDKDF (reference sequence). V was trimmed by 1 base and J by 5 bases, leaving 15 bases between them. The CDR3 here is CATSRARAAGHNEQFF. CDR3 nucleotides: TGTGCCACCAGCAGAGCCCGCGCGGCGGGGCACAATGAGCAGTTCTTC.

CDR3 sequence: CATSDPGQLTDTQYF. CDR3 nucleotide sequence: TGTGCCACCAGTGATCCGGGACAGCTCACAGATACGCAGTATTTT. This chain joins TRBV24-1 and TRBJ2-3, with TRBD1 matching over 7 bases. The CDR3 spans 15 residues. V was clipped by 3 bases and J by 2 bases; unmatched bases: 4. Germline V lookup: CDR1 KGHDR, CDR2 SFDVKD.

The chain is built from TRBV28 and TRBJ2-7, with D possibly matching TRBD2 (5 bases). V lost 6 bases to trimming and J lost 3 bases, with 12 bases between them. CDR3 size: 13 residues. In germline, CDR1 is MDHEN, CDR2 SYDVKM. DNA of the CDR3: TGTGCCAGCAGGGACTTGGACTTCTACGAGCAGTACTTC. Protein sequence: CASRDLDFYEQYF.

The rearrangement links TRBV2 to TRBJ2-3, with TRBD1 identical over 7 bases. Germline trimming cut 2 bases from V and 11 bases from J; bases unmatched to any gene: 7. There are 13 residues in the CDR3. The germline V gene has CDR1 SNHLY and CDR2 FYNNEI. The CDR3 sequence: CASSEHGQGVQYF. The CDR3 DNA follows: TGTGCCAGCAGTGAACATGGGCAGGGGGTGCAGTATTTT.

This chain uses TRBV19 with TRBJ2-1; 13 bases are shared with TRBD2. V trimming: 5 bases; J trimming: 7 bases; junction bases outside the gene matches: 8. Germline assignment: CDR1 LNHDA and CDR2 SQIVND (reference sequence). CDR3 length: 16 amino acids. The chain's CDR3 is CASSAWTSGSGNEQFF. In DNA form, the CDR3 reads TGTGCCAGTAGTGCCTGGACTAGCGGGAGTGGGAATGAGCAGTTCTTC.

The chain recombines TRBV3-1 (or the pseudogene TRBV3-2) with TRBJ1-1, with D perhaps matching TRBD1 (5 bases). The CDR3 runs 13 residues. V was cut by 2 bases and J by 6 bases, with 10 bases left in between. Per the germline V gene, CDR1 is LGHDT and CDR2 is YNNKEL (reference sequence). CDR3: CASSQWGESEAFF. CDR3 nucleotide sequence: TGTGCCAGCAGCCAATGGGGCGAATCTGAAGCTTTCTTT.

This chain uses TRBV2 with TRBJ2-5, with 8 bases aligning to TRBD2. Per the germline V gene, CDR1 is SNHLY and CDR2 is FYNNEI. V was clipped by 5 bases and J by 4 bases; unmatched bases: 6. This CDR3 spans 14 amino acids. The CDR3 here is CASSQYLAGETQYF. Here the CDR3 DNA reads TGTGCCAGCAGTCAATACCTAGCGGGAGAGACCCAGTACTTC. Full variable domain (outside the CDR3, taken from reference TRBV2 and TRBJ2-5): EPEVTQTPSHQVTQMGQEVILRCVPISNHLYFYWYRQILGQKVEFLVSFYNNEISEKSEIFDDQFSVERPDGSNFTLKIRSTKLEDSAMYFCASSQYLAGETQYFGPGTRLLVL.

The CDR3 bases are TGTGCCAGCAGCCCAACGCGGACAGCCAATTCACCCCTCCACTTT. It yields the protein CASSPTRTANSPLHF. The V gene is TRBV6-2 or TRBV6-3, the J gene TRBJ1-6; a weak D match, TRBD1 (6 bases). V was pared by 6 bases and J by 7 bases, with 16 bases between. The CDR3 extends over 15 amino acids. The germline V gene has CDR1 MNHEY and CDR2 SVGEGT.

V gene TRBV7-8 combines with J gene TRBJ1-4; the D is unclear. The CDR3 totals 15 residues. Germline loops: CDR1 SGHVS, CDR2 FQNEAQ. V was clipped by 6 bases and J by 1 base, with 12 bases between them. DNA of the CDR3: TGTGCCAGCAGACCGGGAGCGGGAACTAATGAAAAACTGTTTTTT. Translated, it gives CASRPGAGTNEKLFF.

V and J are TRBV5-6 and TRBJ1-2; TRBD1 agrees at 10 bases. The CDR3 sequence is 17 residues long. V shed 4 bases, J shed 4 bases, and the junction held 13 bases outside the gene matches. Per germline, CDR1 SGHDT and CDR2 YYEEEE. CDR3 sequence (DNA): TGTGCCAGCAGCCCAACCCCAGGACAGGGGGGTTCCTATGGCTACACCTTC. It specifies CASSPTPGQGGSYGYTF.

This clone appeared a single time. V and J are TRBV6-4 and TRBJ1-6; TRBD1 matches at 9 bases. The CDR3 extends over 18 amino acids. V shed 6 bases, J shed 4 bases, and the junction held 13 bases outside the gene matches. Germline CDR1 is MRHNA and CDR2 is SNTAGT. The CDR3 DNA follows: TGTGCCAGCAGCGCTAATAGGGACAGGGCGGGGTATAATTCACCCCTCCACTTT. It codes for CASSANRDRAGYNSPLHF.

The J gene is TRBJ1-2, the V gene TRBV29-1, with 7 bases lining up with TRBD1. Germline CDR1 is SQVTM and CDR2 is ANQGSEA. CDR3 length: 14 amino acids. J was trimmed by 8 bases and V by 2 bases; bases with no gene match: 11. DNA for the CDR3: TGCAGCGTTGAACGAACAGGGGCCGTCGGCGGCTACACCTTC. Its translation: CSVERTGAVGGYTF.

The V gene is TRBV9, the J gene TRBJ1-1, with D tentatively TRBD1 (5 bases). Germline V lookup: CDR1 SGDLS, CDR2 YYNGEE. The CDR3 totals 14 residues. The V and J ends lost 5 bases and 5 bases respectively, with 16 bases between them. Written as DNA, the CDR3 is TGTGCCAGCAGTTTAGGGGTCCCGCAGACTGAAGCTTTCTTT. This codes for CASSLGVPQTEAFF. The entire variable domain, with the rest obtained from reference TRBV9 and TRBJ1-1, is as follows: DSGVTQTPKHLITATGQRVTLRCSPRSGDLSVYWYQQSLDQGLQFLIQYYNGEERAKGNILERFSAQQFPDLHSELNLSSLELGDSALYFCASSLGVPQTEAFFGQGTRLTVV.

CDR3 DNA: TGTGCCAGTAGGGTGCAGGGGAACACTGAAGCTTTCTTT. This translates into CASRVQGNTEAFF. This sequence joins TRBV19 and TRBJ1-1, with D maybe TRBD1 (5 bases). This CDR3 has 13 amino acids. V lost 6 bases to trimming and J lost 1 base, with 9 bases between them. CDR1 and CDR2 from the germline V gene are LNHDA and SQIVND (reference sequence).

This chain connects TRBV18 to TRBJ2-4, with a weak D call TRBD2 (6 bases). CDR3 size: 14 residues. V was trimmed by 3 bases and J by 5 bases, leaving 11 bases between them. Germline V gives CDR1 KGHSH, CDR2 LQKENI. CDR3 loop: CASSPQGGENIQYF. The CDR3, as DNA: TGTGCCAGCTCACCTCAGGGAGGAGAAAACATTCAGTACTTC.

This clone has only one observation. The V gene is TRBV4-1, the J gene TRBJ1-2; D gene unclear. Deletions cut 0 bases from V and 3 bases from J, with 5 bases between. The germline gives CDR1 MGHRA, CDR2 YSYEKL. The CDR3 has 13 residues. Here the CDR3 reads CASSQESDYGYTF. In DNA form, the CDR3 reads TGCGCCAGCAGCCAAGAAAGCGACTATGGCTACACCTTC.

The chain uses TRBV15 and TRBJ2-4; D is unresolved. CDR3 size: 13 residues. V was shortened by 0 bases and J by 8 bases, with 8 bases between the two germline ends. Looked up from germline, CDR1 is LNHNV and CDR2 is YYDKDF (reference sequence). The CDR3 loop reads CATSRDNGDIQYF. In nucleotides, the CDR3 is TGTGCCACCAGCAGAGATAACGGTGACATTCAGTACTTC.

The chain is built from TRBV9 and TRBJ2-5; no reliable D call. V lost 0 bases and J 4 bases, leaving 10 bases between the germline ends. This CDR3 spans 14 amino acids. Germline values: CDR1 SGDLS, CDR2 YYNGEE. CDR3 in DNA: TGTGCCAGCAGCGTAGCAGGTGGAATAGAGACCCAGTACTTC. It codes for CASSVAGGIETQYF.

V gene TRBV30 combines with J gene TRBJ1-3; 10 bases fit TRBD1. The CDR3 sequence is 17 residues long. Germline V gene sequence: CDR1 GTSNPN, CDR2 SVGIG (reference sequence). The ends lost 0 bases at V and 3 bases at J; junction bases unmatched: 8. CDR3 protein: CAWSVLGDRGSGNTIYF. The CDR3 bases are TGTGCCTGGAGTGTACTCGGGGACAGGGGTAGTGGAAACACCATATATTTT.

V usage is TRBV30 and J usage is TRBJ1-2; D is undetermined. From germline, CDR1 is GTSNPN and CDR2 SVGIG (reference sequence). Trimming cost V 0 bases and J 13 bases, with 18 bases left between them. The CDR3 loop spans 13 amino acids. In DNA, the CDR3 is TGTGCCTGGAGTGTTGGGTTGCAGGCCCGCATCACCTTC. It yields the protein CAWSVGLQARITF.

Note on this clone: Additional DNA sequences in this sample encode the identical CDR3. This chain uses TRBV20-1 with TRBJ2-2; TRBD2 aligns across 7 bases. CDR3 size: 11 residues. V dropped 6 bases and J dropped 6; count of bases not matched to a gene: 1. Germline CDR1 reads DFQATT; CDR2 reads SNEGSKA (reference sequence). In DNA, the CDR3 is TGCAGTGCCCGGGGGGCCGGGGAGCTGTTTTTT. It encodes CSARGAGELFF.

The CDR3 reads CASSPGGQGIGRTEAFF. In nucleotides, the CDR3 is TGTGCCAGCAGTCCGGGAGGACAAGGGATAGGGAGGACTGAAGCTTTCTTT. The chain couples TRBV6-6 to TRBJ1-1, with D possibly being TRBD1 (5 bases). This CDR3 comprises 17 residues. Trimming removed 5 bases at V and 5 bases at J, with 24 bases between. The V gene's germline CDR1 is MNHNY and CDR2 SVGAGI (reference sequence).

The rearrangement links TRBV6-5 to TRBJ2-7, with 12 bases matching TRBD2. Looked up from germline, CDR1 is MNHEY and CDR2 is SVGAGI. V lost 8 bases to trimming and J lost 5 bases; unmatched junction nucleotides: 4. The CDR3 runs to 13 residues. CDR3 in DNA: TGTGCCAGCCGACTAGCGGGAGCGGACGAGCAGTACTTC. Protein sequence: CASRLAGADEQYF.